This T cell receptor beta chain was captured in a study of CD8 T cells in ankylosing spondylitis. Overall study results and limits: Blood from ankylosing spondylitis patients appeared to carry a characteristic eight-variant TCR beta motif. As for the disease-linked clones, they showed a CD8+ phenotype and occurred at relatively low frequencies in peripheral blood. Significantly higher representation of disease-linked clones was reported for matched ankylosing spondylitis synovial fluid.

For TCR beta, libraries came from quantitative 5'-RACE with molecular barcodes. From the 5' RACE reads, TCRdb called clonotypes with MiXCR, one entry per CDR3 protein. Altogether 290,000 or so distinct CDR3 sequences are present, less than 25% being singletons, with the ten largest covering 3.5%. As regards this clonotype: What it recognizes is unknown.

V gave up 1 base and J gave up 6 bases, with 7 bases separating them. Germline V CDR1 and CDR2: LGHDT, YNNKEL (reference sequence). This CDR3 is 12 amino acids long. The receptor was isolated from a female donor with ankylosing spondylitis or in good health (not recorded which). Material for sequencing was blood, either unsorted or a sorted T cell fraction (not recorded which). The chain couples TRBV3-1 to TRBJ2-7; D is possibly TRBD2 (5 bases). CDR3 protein: CASSQAGIEQYF. The DNA of the CDR3 is TGTGCCAGCAGCCAAGCGGGGATCGAGCAGTACTTC.